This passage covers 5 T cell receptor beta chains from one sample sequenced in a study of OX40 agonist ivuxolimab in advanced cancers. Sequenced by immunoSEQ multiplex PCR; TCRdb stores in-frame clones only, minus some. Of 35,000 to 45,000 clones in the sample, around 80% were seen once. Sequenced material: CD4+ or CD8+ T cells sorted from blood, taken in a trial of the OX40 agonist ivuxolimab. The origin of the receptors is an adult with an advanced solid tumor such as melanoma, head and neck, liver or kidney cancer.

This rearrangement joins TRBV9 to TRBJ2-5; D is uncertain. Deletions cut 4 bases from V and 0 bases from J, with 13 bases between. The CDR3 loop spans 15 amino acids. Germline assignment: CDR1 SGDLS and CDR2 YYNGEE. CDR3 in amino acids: CASSPRPHNQETQYF. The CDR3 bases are TGTGCCAGCAGCCCCCGGCCCCACAACCAAGAGACCCAGTACTTC. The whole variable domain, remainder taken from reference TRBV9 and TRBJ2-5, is DSGVTQTPKHLITATGQRVTLRCSPRSGDLSVYWYQQSLDQGLQFLIQYYNGEERAKGNILERFSAQQFPDLHSELNLSSLELGDSALYFCASSPRPHNQETQYFGPGTRLLVL.

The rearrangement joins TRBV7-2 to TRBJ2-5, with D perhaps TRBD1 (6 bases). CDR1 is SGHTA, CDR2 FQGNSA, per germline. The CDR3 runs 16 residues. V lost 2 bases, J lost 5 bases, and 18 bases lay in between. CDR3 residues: CASSLSVGAGDETQYF. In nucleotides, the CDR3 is TGTGCCAGCAGCTTAAGTGTGGGCGCAGGGGACGAGACCCAGTACTTC. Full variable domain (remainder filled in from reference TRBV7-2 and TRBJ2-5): GAGVSQSPSNKVTEKGKDVELRCDPISGHTALYWYRQSLGQGLEFLIYFQGNSAPDKSGLPSDRFSAERTGGSVSTLTIQRTQQEDSAVYLCASSLSVGAGDETQYFGPGTRLLVL.

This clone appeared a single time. The CDR3: CASSSAGTFLYEQYF. In DNA, the CDR3 is TGTGCCAGCAGCTCTGCGGGGACCTTTCTCTACGAGCAGTACTTC. This chain connects TRBV11-2 to TRBJ2-7; D is perhaps TRBD2 (6 bases). Trimming stripped 4 bases from V and 3 bases from J, with 16 bases between. Germline V CDR1 and CDR2: SGHAT, FQNNGV. The CDR3 is 15 amino acids.

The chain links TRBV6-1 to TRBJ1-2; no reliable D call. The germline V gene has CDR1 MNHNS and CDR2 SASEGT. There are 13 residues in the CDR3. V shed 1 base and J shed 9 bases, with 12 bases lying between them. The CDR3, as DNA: TGTGCCAGCAGTGAAGTCTGGACGGAGAGCTACACCTTC. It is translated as CASSEVWTESYTF.

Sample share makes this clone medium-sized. In nucleotides, the CDR3 is TGTGCCAGCAGTGAATCTGCGGCGCCAGAGCACGAGCAGTACTTC. Protein: CASSESAAPEHEQYF. The chain carries TRBV2 and TRBJ2-7; D gene unclear. Germline loops: CDR1 SNHLY, CDR2 FYNNEI. The CDR3 sequence is 15 residues long. Trimming left V 2 bases short and J 5 bases short, with 16 bases between.